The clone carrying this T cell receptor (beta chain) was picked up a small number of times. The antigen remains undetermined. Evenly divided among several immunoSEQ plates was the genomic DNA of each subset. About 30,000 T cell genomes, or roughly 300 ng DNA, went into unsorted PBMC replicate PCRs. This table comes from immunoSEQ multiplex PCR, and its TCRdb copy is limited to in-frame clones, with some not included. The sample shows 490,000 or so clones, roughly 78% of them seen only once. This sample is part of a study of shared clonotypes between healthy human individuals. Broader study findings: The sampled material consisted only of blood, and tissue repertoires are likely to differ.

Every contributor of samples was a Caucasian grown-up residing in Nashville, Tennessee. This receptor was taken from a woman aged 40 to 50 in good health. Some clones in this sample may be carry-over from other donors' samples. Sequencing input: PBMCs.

The CDR3 is CASSQGTSGNTIYF. The CDR3 DNA follows: TGCGCCAGCAGCCAGGGGACCTCTGGAAACACCATATATTTT. The chain uses TRBV5-1 and TRBJ1-3, with a tentative D call TRBD1 (6 bases). CDR1 SGHRS and CDR2 YFSETQ come from the germline V gene. V gave up 4 bases and J gave up 0 bases, with 8 bases separating them. This CDR3 region has 14 residues.